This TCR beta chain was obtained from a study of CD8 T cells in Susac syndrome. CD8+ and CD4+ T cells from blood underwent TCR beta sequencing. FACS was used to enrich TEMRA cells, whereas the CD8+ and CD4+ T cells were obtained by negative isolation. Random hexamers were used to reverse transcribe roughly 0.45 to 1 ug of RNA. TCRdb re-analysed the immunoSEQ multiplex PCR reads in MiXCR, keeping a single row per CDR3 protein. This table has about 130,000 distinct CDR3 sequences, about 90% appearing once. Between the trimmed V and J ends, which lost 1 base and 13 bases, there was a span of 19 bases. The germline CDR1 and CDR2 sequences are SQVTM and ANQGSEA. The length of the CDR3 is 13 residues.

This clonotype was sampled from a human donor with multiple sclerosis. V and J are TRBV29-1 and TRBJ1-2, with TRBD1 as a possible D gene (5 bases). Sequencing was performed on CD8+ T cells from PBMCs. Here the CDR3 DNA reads TGCAGCGTTGAAGGGGGAGGTTACGGGGCCGGCACCTTC. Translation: CSVEGGGYGAGTF.